This T cell receptor (beta chain) was sequenced during a study of blood T cell repertoires in COVID-19. This clone was seen just once. The CDR3 spans 16 residues. Trimming pared 0 bases from V and 1 base from J, leaving 11 bases between. CDR1 MDHEN and CDR2 SYDVKM come from the germline V gene. In the source study's methods: Amplifying reference gene primers gave estimates of nucleated cell counts. The protocol was immunoSEQ multiplex PCR, while the TCRdb copy is restricted to in-frame clones and leaves out a portion. V and J calls and clone size are those listed in that table; D and trimming were worked out from the DNA. The profile shows roughly 350,000 clones, about 90% of them singletons.

The J gene is TRBJ2-3, the V gene TRBV28; D unclear. Sequenced: peripheral blood. The source of this sequence is a woman in her 70s with COVID-19, enrolled during active disease. CDR3 in DNA: TGTGCCAGCAGTTTATGGGCCGGGTCGGGCACAGATACGCAGTATTTT. It specifies CASSLWAGSGTDTQYF.